These 17 T cell receptor beta chains share one sample of origin, sequenced in a study of glioma-infiltrating T cells (dated by TCRdb to about 2016). Sequencing was performed on an Illumina MiSeq. The iRepertoire nested amplicon-rescue multiplex PCR (arm-PCR) platform was used to amplify TCR alpha and beta CDR3 regions from RNA. TCRdb reran the public reads through fastp at Q25 and MiXCR, keeping productive beta chains. Every distinct CDR3 protein forms one entry, paired with its most common genes and DNA. This sample has roughly 120,000 distinct CDR3 sequences in its table, and roughly 24% of those were observed once. Roughly 15% of the sample comes from the top ten. The sample consisted of glioma tissue, nonneoplastic brain tissue, or PBMCs (not recorded which). The receptors stem from a human donor with low-grade glioma or glioblastoma, undergoing nonglioma brain surgery, or in good health (not recorded which).

For this clonotype: A read error may explain this, as a much larger clone is one base away. CDR3 nucleotide sequence: TGCAGTGCACGGACTAGCGGGACCCCCGACAATGAGCAGTTCTTC. Protein product: CSARTSGTPDNEQFF. The rearrangement joins TRBV20-1 to TRBJ2-1; TRBD2 matches at 12 bases. Germline V gives CDR1 DFQATT, CDR2 SNEGSKA (reference sequence). CDR3 length: 15 residues. Trimming took 6 bases from V and 5 from J; bases not matched to a gene: 8.

V gene TRBV12-5 combines with J gene TRBJ2-7; 7 bases line up with TRBD2. The CDR3 runs 15 residues. J lost 4 bases, V lost 4 bases, and 10 bases had no gene match. The germline gives CDR1 LGHNT, CDR2 FRNRAP. The CDR3 DNA reads as TGTGCTAGTGGTTCTCGGGGGGTATTCGAGTACGAGCAGTACTTC. Protein product: CASGSRGVFEYEQYF.

This clonotype was observed at least ten times. The chain links TRBV5-1 to TRBJ1-2; D is unclear. The CDR3 spans 14 residues. CDR1 SGHRS and CDR2 YFSETQ come from the germline V gene. V was cut by 4 bases and J by 0 bases, with 10 bases left in between. The chain's CDR3 is CASSPDLTNYGYTF. In DNA, the CDR3 is TGCGCCAGCAGCCCGGATCTGACTAACTATGGCTACACCTTC.

Turning to this clonotype: A junction boundary mismatches the germline segment, possibly from a read error. The chain couples TRBV14 to TRBJ2-7; D call uncertain. The length of the CDR3 is 13 residues. In germline, CDR1 is SGHDN, CDR2 FVKESK. CDR3 DNA: TGTGCCCGCCGCCCGGGCCTCCGCTCCGCGCCGTCCTTC. Protein sequence: CARRPGLRSAPSF.

Remarks on this clonotype: The junction and the germline gene differ at one end; a read error may be behind it. V and J are TRBV4-2 and TRBJ2-2, with D possibly called TRBD1 or TRBD2 (5 bases each). CDR1 and CDR2 from the germline V gene are LGHNA and YNFKEQ. The CDR3 extends over 17 amino acids. CDR3 sequence: CARRPAPRGFPPGALFF. As DNA, the CDR3 is TGTGCCCGCCGCCCCGCTCCTCGCGGCTTCCCCCCCGGGGCGCTGTTTTTT.

This clonotype was recorded many times. V is TRBV20-1 and J is TRBJ2-3, with D perhaps matching TRBD1 or TRBD2 (5 bases each). This CDR3 comprises 16 residues. The V end was cut by 3 bases, the J end by 2 bases, with 18 bases between. Germline CDR1 and CDR2: DFQATT and SNEGSKA (reference sequence). The CDR3 loop reads CSARGNPRDVTDTQYF. CDR3 nucleotides: TGCAGTGCTAGGGGAAACCCCCGGGACGTCACAGATACGCAGTATTTT.

The rearrangement joins TRBV29-1 to TRBJ2-7, with 8 bases identical to TRBD1. V was pared by 8 bases and J by 6 bases, with 9 bases of the junction left unmatched. The CDR3 consists of 12 residues. Germline values: CDR1 SQVTM, CDR2 ANQGSEA. DNA for the CDR3: TGCAGCTTACTCCTCCAGGGGGCCGAGCAGTACTTC. It translates to CSLLLQGAEQYF.

This clonotype was seen ten or more times. V usage is TRBV9 and J usage is TRBJ2-3; TRBD1 agrees at 11 bases. Germline trimming cut 0 bases from V and 3 bases from J; bases unmatched to any gene: 3. The germline V gene has CDR1 SGDLS and CDR2 YYNGEE. The CDR3 is 16 amino acids. The CDR3 nucleotides read TGTGCCAGCAGCGTAGCTGGACAGGGGGCAACAGATACGCAGTATTTT. This encodes CASSVAGQGATDTQYF.

As regards this clonotype: The conserved closing phenylalanine or tryptophan is absent in this CDR3, likely reflecting a read error. The chain links TRBV7-9 to TRBJ2-7; 14 nucleotides agree with TRBD2. After removal of 1 base from V and 4 bases from J, the junction contained 3 bases not matched to a gene. CDR1 and CDR2 (germline): SEHNR, FQNEAQ (reference sequence). The CDR3 contains 16 residues. CDR3 amino acids: CASSLGGTSGSYEQYL. CDR3 DNA sequence: TGTGCCAGCAGCTTAGGTGGGACTAGCGGGAGTTACGAGCAGTACCTC.

This clonotype was observed a few times. The CDR3 nucleotides read TGCAGCGTTGAAAGGGGACAGGGGGGCAATGAGCAGTTCTTC. Residues: CSVERGQGGNEQFF. The chain recombines TRBV29-1 with TRBJ2-1, with 11 bases that match TRBD1. The germline gives CDR1 SQVTM, CDR2 ANQGSEA. The CDR3 length is 14 residues. The J segment lost 6 bases and the V segment lost 2 bases, leaving 3 bases of the junction unmatched.

This clonotype was detected many times. The chain uses TRBV20-1 and TRBJ2-1; 8 nucleotides match TRBD2. The J segment lost 2 bases and the V segment lost 3 bases, leaving 15 bases of the junction unmatched. Germline V gene lookup returns CDR1 DFQATT and CDR2 SNEGSKA (reference sequence). This CDR3 region has 18 residues. CDR3 in DNA: TGCAGTGCTAGCCCCCCCATCGGACTAGCAGTCCCCTACAATGAGCAGTTCTTC. It codes for CSASPPIGLAVPYNEQFF.

This clonotype was detected a few times. The conserved phenylalanine or tryptophan normally closing the CDR3 is absent here, so this likely arose from a read error. The chain carries TRBV6-6 and TRBJ1-1, with D perhaps TRBD1 (5 bases). V was trimmed by 2 bases and J by 4 bases, leaving 11 bases between them. The germline CDR1 and CDR2 sequences are MNHNY and SVGAGI (reference sequence). The CDR3 is made up of 14 amino acids. CDR3 bases: TGTGCCAGCAGTTACCAAGACAGAACCACTGAAGCTTTCTCT. Protein product: CASSYQDRTTEAFS.

This clonotype was seen many times. The chain combines TRBV6-1 with TRBJ2-2; D is possibly TRBD1 (6 bases). V gave up 5 bases and J gave up 0 bases, with 13 bases separating them. The CDR3 has 16 amino acids. Germline V gene sequence: CDR1 MNHNS, CDR2 SASEGT. The CDR3 DNA is TGTGCCAGCAGTTTAACAGGGATTTCGAACACCGGGGAGCTGTTTTTT. Protein product: CASSLTGISNTGELFF.

The chain couples TRBV4-3 to TRBJ2-1; D is possibly TRBD2 (5 bases). Germline CDR1 reads LGHNA; CDR2 reads YSLEER. This CDR3 is built from 13 residues. Trimming took 0 bases from V and 8 from J, leaving 8 bases between them. The CDR3 sequence is CASSQEGGYEQFF. For the CDR3, the DNA is TGCGCCAGCAGCCAAGAAGGAGGCTATGAGCAGTTCTTC.

This clonotype has ten or more counts. V is TRBV27 and J is TRBJ2-1; unclear D gene. The CDR3 contains 14 residues. Germline values: CDR1 MNHEY, CDR2 SMNVEV (reference sequence). Trimming took 6 bases from V and 6 from J, leaving 15 bases between them. In DNA form, the CDR3 reads TGTGCCAGCAGCAAAGACTCGGGTCGCAATGAGCAGTTCTTC. Translation gives CASSKDSGRNEQFF.

About this clonotype: A much more abundant neighbour one base away suggests this may be a read error. The chain couples TRBV2 to TRBJ2-1; 7 bases map to TRBD2. With V trimmed by 6 bases and J by 7 bases, 12 bases remained unmatched. CDR1 SNHLY and CDR2 FYNNEI come from the germline V gene. This CDR3 comprises 15 residues. The chain's CDR3 is CASSRQAGMINEQFF. The CDR3 DNA follows: TGTGCCAGCAGCCGGCAAGCGGGAATGATTAATGAGCAGTTCTTC. The entire variable domain, with the rest obtained from reference TRBV2 and TRBJ2-1, is as follows: EPEVTQTPSHQVTQMGQEVILRCVPISNHLYFYWYRQILGQKVEFLVSFYNNEISEKSEIFDDQFSVERPDGSNFTLKIRSTKLEDSAMYFCASSRQAGMINEQFFGPGTRLTVL.

Remarks on this clonotype: A much more abundant neighbour one base away suggests this may be a read error. CDR3 in amino acids: CASSPAGNSPLHF. For the CDR3, the DNA is TGTGCCAGCTCCCCGGCAGGGAATTCACCCCTCCACTTT. This rearrangement joins TRBV18 to TRBJ1-6, with a weak D call TRBD1 (5 bases). Per the germline V gene, CDR1 is KGHSH and CDR2 is LQKENI. The length of the CDR3 is 13 residues. V was cut by 6 bases and J by 7 bases, with 10 bases left in between.